One TCR beta chain is described in this entry. It has no known antigen specificity. No much larger clone is present one base from it, and per-base qualities are unavailable. The data are from a study of control samples from healthy donors and cancer patients (dated by TCRdb to about 2020). The library was made by the immunoSEQ multiplex PCR assay. Not all clones reach the TCRdb copy of this immuneACCESS table, which keeps in-frame sequences only. Checked studies attribute under half of the gap to unresolved V genes and leave the rest unexplained. The sample includes some 120,000 clones, with less than 95% observed a single time. Clones ranked in the top ten supply just over 8.5% of the sample. From cysteine to phenylalanine, the CDR3 is 16 amino acids long. Of the read, only the CDR3 DNA is kept; its 48 bases are in frame from base 1. Clipping removes 5 bases from V and 3 bases from J, with 14 as the unmatched junction base count. The germline V gene sets CDR1 to SQVTM and CDR2 to ANQGSEA.

What was sequenced was blood. The sequence derives from a man aged 18 to 30 in good health. The receptor chain draws on TRBV29-1 and TRBJ1-1, with TRBD1 matching 8 junction bases. CDR3 loop: CSVNLGQARAYTEAFF. The nucleotide sequence is given as TGCAGCGTTAACCTGGGACAGGCGCGAGCGTACACTGAAGCTTTCTTT.